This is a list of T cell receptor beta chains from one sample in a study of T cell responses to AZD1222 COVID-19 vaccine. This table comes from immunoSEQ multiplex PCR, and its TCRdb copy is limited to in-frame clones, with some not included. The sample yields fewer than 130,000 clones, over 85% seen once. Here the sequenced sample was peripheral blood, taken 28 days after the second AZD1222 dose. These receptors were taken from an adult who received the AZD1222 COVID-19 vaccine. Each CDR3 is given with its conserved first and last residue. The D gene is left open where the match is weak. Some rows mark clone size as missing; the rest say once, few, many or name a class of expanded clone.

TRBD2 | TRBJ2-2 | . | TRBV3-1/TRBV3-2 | CASSQLAGSNTGELFF | TGTGCCAGCAGCCAACTAGCGGGCTCGAACACCGGGGAGCTGTTTTTT
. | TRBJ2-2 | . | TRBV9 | CASSVAGSFNTGELFF | TGTGCCAGCAGCGTAGCGGGTAGCTTTAACACCGGGGAGCTGTTTTTT
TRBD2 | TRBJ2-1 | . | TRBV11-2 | CASSLRLAGVARNNEQFF | TGTGCCAGCAGCTTAAGACTAGCGGGAGTTGCCCGGAACAATGAGCAGTTCTTC
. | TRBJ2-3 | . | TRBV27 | CASSWGPLGTDTQYF | TGTGCCAGCAGTTGGGGCCCACTTGGCACAGATACGCAGTATTTT
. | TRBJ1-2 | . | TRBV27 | CASSSRPPGHYGYTF | TGTGCCAGCAGTTCCCGACCCCCCGGCCACTATGGCTACACCTTC
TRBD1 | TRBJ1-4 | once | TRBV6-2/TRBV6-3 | CASSYSLAGGEKLFF | TGTGCCAGCAGTTACTCTTTGGCAGGGGGAGAAAAACTGTTTTTT
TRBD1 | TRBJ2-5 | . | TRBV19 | CASSIPPGGTGAETQYF | TGTGCCAGTAGTATTCCCCCCGGCGGTACAGGGGCAGAGACCCAGTACTTC
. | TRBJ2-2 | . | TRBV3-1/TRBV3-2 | CASSPYPGELFF | TGTGCCAGCAGCCCCTATCCCGGGGAGCTGTTTTTT
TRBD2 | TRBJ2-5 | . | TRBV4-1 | CASSPRAGTSEQETQYF | TGCGCCAGCAGCCCACGGGCGGGGACTAGCGAACAAGAGACCCAGTACTTC
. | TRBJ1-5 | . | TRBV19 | CASSIAFGGFPDQPQHF | TGTGCCAGTAGTATCGCATTTGGGGGTTTCCCCGATCAGCCCCAGCATTTT